This T cell receptor (beta chain) was sequenced for a study of T cells after yellow fever vaccination. As for the study in general: Some fractions had low cell numbers, and these were prepared with SMART-Seq v4 Ultra Low Input. Findings of the study overall: Weaker, the secondary response peaked sooner, at day 5 versus 15. Most primary-vaccination clones reappeared after the booster (approximately 95% CD4, 75% to 90% CD8).

This clonotype was seen ten or more times. Its antigen is currently unknown. Trimming took 5 bases from V and 9 from J; bases not matched to a gene: 9. The V gene's germline CDR1 is GTSNPN and CDR2 SVGIG (reference sequence). CDR3 size: 14 residues. The 5'RACE template-switching step produced TCR cDNA and added a universal primer site and UMIs. Using its own MiXCR run on the 5' RACE reads, TCRdb lists one record per CDR3 protein. The sample comprises some 250,000 distinct CDR3 sequences, approximately 3.8% of which are singletons, and roughly a fifth rests with the top ten. The input for sequencing was PBMCs, taken 15 days after the yellow fever booster vaccination. This TCR was recovered from a man between 18 and 29 years old who received the YFV17D yellow fever vaccine. The rearrangement joins TRBV30 to TRBJ2-1; 11 nucleotides align to TRBD2. In DNA, the CDR3 is TGTGCCTGGGGGGCTGGGACTAGCGGTTCTGAGCAGTTCTTC. Its protein product is CAWGAGTSGSEQFF.